Below, 30 T cell receptor beta chains from the same sample are listed, as sequenced in a study of beta chain features in type 1 diabetes listed by TCRdb under 2018. What the research found in general, with its limitations: In all four CD4+ subsets, TCRB CDR3 length was moderately but significantly shorter in type 1 diabetes patients.

Library preparation was by the immunoSEQ multiplex PCR assay. All of the isolated RNA was reverse transcribed with the High Capacity cDNA Reverse Transcription Kit, so expressed TCRB transcripts were sequenced. TCRdb provides this immuneACCESS table in a form limited to in-frame rearrangements. Some clones are lacking; in checked studies, under half of them reflect an unresolved V gene, and why the rest are absent is not known. In all, the sample holds more than 250,000 clones, and roughly 24% of those were seen once. The top ten hold approximately 0.011% of the sample. The antigens these receptors bind are not known. The sample taken for sequencing was naive CD4+ T cells from blood. This sample's cell subset or site label indicates: true naive CD4+ T cells. The origin of the receptors is a woman aged 25-40 years with type 1 diabetes.

The V and J genes are TRBV5-1 and TRBJ2-2; perhaps TRBD1 as D (6 bases). V was shortened by 10 bases and J by 4 bases, with 8 bases between the two germline ends. Germline CDR1 reads SGHRS; CDR2 reads YFSETQ. This CDR3 is built from 11 residues. Written as DNA, the CDR3 is TGCGCCTCAGGGGTCACCGGGGAGCTGTTTTTT. Protein product: CASGVTGELFF.

This chain connects TRBV6-5 to TRBJ2-7, with TRBD1 as a possible D gene (6 bases). CDR1 is MNHEY and CDR2 is SVGAGI in the germline V gene. V lost 4 bases and J 5 bases, leaving 9 bases between the germline ends. The CDR3 covers 12 residues. The CDR3 is CASSWDNDEQYF. The CDR3 DNA follows: TGTGCCAGCAGTTGGGACAATGACGAGCAGTACTTC.

The rearrangement joins TRBV5-1 to TRBJ1-2; 9 nucleotides match TRBD1. Losses at the gene ends were 4 bases for V and 4 bases for J; bases not matched to a gene: 5. Germline V gene lookup returns CDR1 SGHRS and CDR2 YFSETQ. CDR3 length: 14 amino acids. The CDR3 DNA reads as TGCGCCAGCAGCGACTCACAGGGGGCCTATGGCTACACCTTC. Protein sequence: CASSDSQGAYGYTF.

This clone was seen only a few times. The V and J genes are TRBV18 and TRBJ1-5, with 10 nucleotides matching TRBD1. Per the germline V gene, CDR1 is KGHSH and CDR2 is LQKENI. Trimming at V came to 3 bases and at J to 2 bases, leaving 10 bases not matched to a gene. The CDR3 is 18 amino acids. The DNA for the CDR3 is TGTGCCAGCTCACCTCTTCCCCTCGGGACAGGGGGCAATCAGCCCCAGCATTTT. Encoded protein: CASSPLPLGTGGNQPQHF.

This clone has more than one count but fewer than ten. The chain carries TRBV5-1 and TRBJ2-1, with 13 nucleotides matching TRBD2. CDR1 SGHRS and CDR2 YFSETQ come from the germline V gene. J gave up 10 bases and V 4 bases, and 5 bases lay outside the gene matches. CDR3 size: 14 residues. CDR3 protein: CASSAGLAGNEQFF. CDR3 nucleotides: TGCGCCAGCAGCGCGGGACTAGCGGGAAACGAGCAGTTCTTC.

A few counts support this clone. The chain has TRBV19 and TRBJ1-5, with a tentative D call TRBD1 (6 bases). CDR1 is LNHDA, CDR2 SQIVND, per germline (reference sequence). This CDR3 contains 14 residues. Trimming cost V 1 base and J 4 bases, with 8 bases left between them. The CDR3 loop reads CASSIGTDNQPQHF. In DNA form, the CDR3 reads TGTGCCAGTAGTATAGGGACAGATAATCAGCCCCAGCATTTT.

About this clone itself: This specimen includes other DNA sequences encoding the same CDR3. This chain connects TRBV18 to TRBJ2-6; the D is unclear. The CDR3 is made up of 15 amino acids. Trimming removed 3 bases from V and 0 bases from J, with 6 bases in between. Germline V gene lookup returns CDR1 KGHSH and CDR2 LQKENI. In DNA, the CDR3 is TGTGCCAGCTCACCTACGGGCTCTGGGGCCAACGTCCTGACTTTC. Protein sequence: CASSPTGSGANVLTF.

The rearrangement joins TRBV7-9 to TRBJ2-3, with 11 bases matching TRBD2. The CDR3 runs to 16 residues. V shed 4 bases, J shed 4 bases, and the junction held 7 bases outside the gene matches. Looked up from germline, CDR1 is SEHNR and CDR2 is FQNEAQ (reference sequence). CDR3 DNA sequence: TGTGCCAGCAGCTCTTCCATAGCGGGAGGGCCAGATACGCAGTATTTT. As protein: CASSSSIAGGPDTQYF.

The chain joins TRBV7-9 to TRBJ2-6, with 9 bases that match TRBD1. J gave up 4 bases and V 5 bases, and 9 bases lay outside the gene matches. CDR1 SEHNR and CDR2 FQNEAQ come from the germline V gene (reference sequence). This CDR3 is 17 amino acids long. The DNA for the CDR3 is TGTGCCAGCAGCCCCCAGGGACAGGGATCGGGGGCCAACGTCCTGACTTTC. Its translation is CASSPQGQGSGANVLTF.

J is TRBJ2-7 and V is TRBV10-1; no definite D call. Germline assignment: CDR1 WNHNN and CDR2 SYGVQD (reference sequence). The length of the CDR3 is 13 residues. Trimming shortened V by 2 bases and J by 4 bases, and 9 bases separated the two germline ends. CDR3 DNA: TGCGCCAGCAGTGAGGATGGGCCGTACGAGCAGTACTTC. This translates into CASSEDGPYEQYF.

The table lists this clone with a few counts. DNA of the CDR3: TGTGCCAGCAGCTCAAACTATGGCTACACCTTC. It encodes CASSSNYGYTF. V usage is TRBV9 and J usage is TRBJ1-2; D unresolved. The V gene lost 4 bases and the J gene lost 2 bases, with 3 bases spanning the gap. The CDR3 runs 11 residues. CDR1 SGDLS and CDR2 YYNGEE come from the germline V gene.

This clone was detected only a few times. This sequence joins TRBV9 and TRBJ1-4; D remains ambiguous. Germline loops: CDR1 SGDLS, CDR2 YYNGEE. V was trimmed by 0 bases and J by 3 bases, leaving 9 bases between them. The CDR3 has 15 residues. CDR3 bases: TGTGCCAGCAGCGTAGGTAACAATCCTAATGAAAAACTGTTTTTT. Translating gives CASSVGNNPNEKLFF.

This clone came up a few times. The gene calls are TRBV19 and TRBJ2-5; 9 nucleotides agree with TRBD2. V lost 3 bases to trimming and J lost 6 bases; unmatched junction nucleotides: 11. There are 16 residues in the CDR3. Looked up from germline, CDR1 is LNHDA and CDR2 is SQIVND (reference sequence). Here the CDR3 DNA reads TGTGCCAGTAGTATCAACTGGGCTAGCGGGAAGAAGACCCAGTACTTC. It specifies CASSINWASGKKTQYF.

There are a few counts of this clone. The V gene is TRBV11-2, the J gene TRBJ2-1; 7 positions match TRBD2. With 5 bases clipped from V and 4 bases from J, the junction kept 8 bases outside the gene matches. The CDR3 spans 15 residues. CDR1 is SGHAT, CDR2 FQNNGV, per germline. For the CDR3, the DNA is TGTGCCAGCAGCGCACTTGCGGGAGCTTACAATGAGCAGTTCTTC. Protein: CASSALAGAYNEQFF.

The chain couples TRBV2 to TRBJ1-2; 7 bases match TRBD1. The V segment lost 7 bases and the J segment 0 bases; nucleotides outside the gene matches: 8. The V gene's germline CDR1 is SNHLY and CDR2 FYNNEI. This CDR3 region has 15 residues. The DNA of the CDR3 is TGTGCCAGCACCCCTGACAGGGTAGCTAACTATGGCTACACCTTC. Protein product: CASTPDRVANYGYTF.

This clone came up a few times. J is TRBJ2-5 and V is TRBV29-1; D is perhaps TRBD1 (5 bases). This CDR3 region has 12 residues. The V gene lost 4 bases and the J gene lost 1 base, with 7 bases spanning the gap. CDR1 and CDR2 (germline): SQVTM, ANQGSEA. The CDR3 DNA sequence: TGCAGCGTTGGGGGCGCCCAAGAGACCCAGTACTTC. Protein: CSVGGAQETQYF.

The chain uses TRBV7-9 and TRBJ1-2; D is perhaps TRBD1 (6 bases). V gave up 6 bases and J gave up 2 bases, with 10 bases separating them. Germline V gives CDR1 SEHNR, CDR2 FQNEAQ (reference sequence). The CDR3 is 13 amino acids. The CDR3, as DNA: TGTGCCAGCAGACCCACAGGGAACTATGGCTACACCTTC. It translates to CASRPTGNYGYTF.

The CDR3 spells CASSPTGGSGYGYTF. CDR3 DNA sequence: TGTGCCAGCAGCCCGACAGGGGGTAGTGGGTATGGCTACACCTTC. The chain uses TRBV4-2 and TRBJ1-2; 9 nucleotides match TRBD1. Unmatched junction bases numbered 8, after V lost 4 bases and J lost 5 bases. CDR3 length: 15 amino acids. CDR1 and CDR2 from the germline V gene are LGHNA and YNFKEQ.

The chain recombines TRBV7-9 with TRBJ2-7, with D possibly matching TRBD1 (6 bases). The V and J ends lost 5 bases and 1 base respectively, with 12 bases between them. This CDR3 is 14 amino acids long. Germline assignment: CDR1 SEHNR and CDR2 FQNEAQ (reference sequence). In DNA, the CDR3 is TGTGCCAGCAGCCGTCCGGGACAATCCTACGAGCAGTACTTC. This sequence encodes CASSRPGQSYEQYF.

This clone was seen only a few times. J is TRBJ2-5 and V is TRBV29-1; D might be TRBD2 (5 bases). With 7 bases removed from V and 5 bases from J, the gap between germline ends came to 17 bases. The germline gives CDR1 SQVTM, CDR2 ANQGSEA. The CDR3 sequence is 13 residues long. CDR3 amino acids: CSARGTGEETQYF. For the CDR3, the DNA is TGCAGCGCCCGAGGTACCGGGGAGGAGACCCAGTACTTC.

The chain has TRBV5-1 and TRBJ2-7; tentatively, D is TRBD1 (6 bases). The germline CDR1 and CDR2 sequences are SGHRS and YFSETQ. Trimming took off 1 base at V and 3 bases at J, with 11 bases between the two ends. This CDR3 spans 14 amino acids. For the CDR3, the DNA is TGCGCCAGCAGCTTGACAGGGATGGGCTACGAGCAGTACTTC. It translates to CASSLTGMGYEQYF.

The V and J genes are TRBV6-5 and TRBJ1-2, with a weak D call TRBD1 (6 bases). V was shortened by 5 bases and J by 4 bases, with 11 bases between the two germline ends. CDR1 is MNHEY and CDR2 is SVGAGI in the germline V gene. This CDR3 has 13 amino acids. The DNA for the CDR3 is TGTGCCAGCAGTCACCGGGGGGCCTATGGCTACACCTTC. Protein product: CASSHRGAYGYTF.

This clone showed up just a few times. The V gene is TRBV10-3, the J gene TRBJ1-2, with 8 bases lining up with TRBD1. The V gene's germline CDR1 is ENHRY and CDR2 SYGVKD. The CDR3 contains 14 residues. Trimming cost V 7 bases and J 7 bases; bases outside gene matches: 11. CDR3 sequence reads: CAINVLQGVGGYTF. The CDR3 nucleotides read TGTGCCATCAACGTATTACAGGGGGTTGGTGGCTACACCTTC.

The J gene is TRBJ2-1, the V gene TRBV25-1; no clear D gene. This CDR3 comprises 11 residues. Trimming pared 2 bases from V and 10 bases from J, leaving 6 bases between. Germline assignment: CDR1 MGHDK and CDR2 SYGVNS. CDR3 region: CASSETREQFF. The CDR3 DNA reads TGTGCCAGCAGTGAAACCAGGGAGCAGTTCTTC.

The gene calls are TRBV28 and TRBJ2-5; 7 bases map to TRBD1. From germline, CDR1 is MDHEN and CDR2 SYDVKM. V trimming: 8 bases; J trimming: 4 bases; junction bases outside the gene matches: 10. The CDR3 is 14 residues long. The CDR3 loop is CASETGDRAETQYF. Here the CDR3 DNA reads TGTGCCAGCGAAACTGGAGACAGGGCAGAGACCCAGTACTTC.

The chain is built from TRBV2 and TRBJ1-1; 9 bases agree with TRBD1. The V gene end was trimmed by 7 bases and the J gene end by 5 bases; junction bases not matched to a gene: 8. The CDR3 runs to 14 residues. CDR1 and CDR2 (germline): SNHLY, FYNNEI. The DNA of the CDR3 is TGTGCCAGCATGGAACAGGGGGCTGGAACTGAAGCTTTCTTT. This encodes CASMEQGAGTEAFF.

This rearrangement joins TRBV28 to TRBJ2-3; possibly TRBD2 for D (6 bases). V was clipped by 0 bases and J by 0 bases, with 10 bases between them. CDR3 length equals 16 residues. Germline V gene data show CDR1 as MDHEN and CDR2 as SYDVKM. The CDR3 DNA reads as TGTGCCAGCAGTTTATGGGGAGGCTCTAGCACAGATACGCAGTATTTT. It encodes CASSLWGGSSTDTQYF.

This chain links TRBV23-1 with TRBJ1-2; D is ambiguous. TRBV23-1 is labeled an ORF, and its function is uncertain. This CDR3 spans 11 amino acids. V lost 11 bases, J lost 5 bases, and 12 bases lay in between. CDR3 in amino acids: CALQEAYGYTF. The DNA of the CDR3 is TGCGCCCTGCAAGAGGCGTATGGCTACACCTTC.

Notes on this clone: A junction boundary mismatches the germline segment, possibly from a read error. The rearrangement links TRBV2 to TRBJ1-5, with 7 nucleotides matching TRBD1. The CDR3 extends over 13 amino acids. Germline lookup yields CDR1 SNHLY and CDR2 FYNNEI. CDR3 sequence reads: CASGRQGNQPQHF. The CDR3, as DNA: TGTGCCAGCGGTCGACAGGGCAACCAGCCCCAGCATTTT.

The chain has TRBV28 and TRBJ2-5, with 10 bases identical to TRBD2. CDR1 is MDHEN, CDR2 SYDVKM, per germline. V lost 7 bases and J lost 4; bases outside the gene matches: 9. The CDR3 consists of 15 residues. The CDR3 DNA reads as TGTGCCAGCAACGATGCCGCTAGCGGGAGAGAGACCCAGTACTTC. This codes for CASNDAASGRETQYF.